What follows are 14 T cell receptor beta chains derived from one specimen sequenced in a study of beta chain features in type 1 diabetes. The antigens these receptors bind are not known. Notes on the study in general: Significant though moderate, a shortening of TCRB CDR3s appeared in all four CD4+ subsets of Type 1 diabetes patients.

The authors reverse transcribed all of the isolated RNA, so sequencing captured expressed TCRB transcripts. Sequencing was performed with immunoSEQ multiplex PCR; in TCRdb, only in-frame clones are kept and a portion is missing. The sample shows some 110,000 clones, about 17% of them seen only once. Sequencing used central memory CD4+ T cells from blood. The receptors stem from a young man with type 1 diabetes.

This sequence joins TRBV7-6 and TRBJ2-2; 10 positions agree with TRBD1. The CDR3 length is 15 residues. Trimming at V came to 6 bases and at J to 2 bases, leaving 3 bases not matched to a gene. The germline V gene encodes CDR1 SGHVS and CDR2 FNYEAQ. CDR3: CASSRTGGNTGELFF. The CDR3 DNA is TGTGCCAGCAGTCGGACAGGGGGAAACACCGGGGAGCTGTTTTTT.

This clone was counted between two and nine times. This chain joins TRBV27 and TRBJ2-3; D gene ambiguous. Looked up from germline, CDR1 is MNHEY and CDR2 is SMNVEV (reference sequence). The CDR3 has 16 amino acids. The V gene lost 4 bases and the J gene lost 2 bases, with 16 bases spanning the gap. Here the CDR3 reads CASSSVAKGHTDTQYF. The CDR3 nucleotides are TGTGCCAGCAGTTCCGTTGCGAAAGGCCACACAGATACGCAGTATTTT.

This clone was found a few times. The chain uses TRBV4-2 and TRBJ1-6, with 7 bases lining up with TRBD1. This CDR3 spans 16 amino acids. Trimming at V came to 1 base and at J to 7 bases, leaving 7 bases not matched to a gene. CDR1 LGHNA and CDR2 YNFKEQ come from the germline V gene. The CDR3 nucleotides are TGTGCCAGCAGCCAAGCAACGGGACAGATAAATTCACCCCTCCACTTT. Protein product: CASSQATGQINSPLHF.

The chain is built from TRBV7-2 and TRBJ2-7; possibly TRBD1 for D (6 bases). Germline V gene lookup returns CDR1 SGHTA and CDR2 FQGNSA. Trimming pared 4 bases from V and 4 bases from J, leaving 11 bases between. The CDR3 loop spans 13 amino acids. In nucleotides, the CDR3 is TGTGCCAGCAGCTATAATAGGGGGTACGAGCAGTACTTC. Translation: CASSYNRGYEQYF.

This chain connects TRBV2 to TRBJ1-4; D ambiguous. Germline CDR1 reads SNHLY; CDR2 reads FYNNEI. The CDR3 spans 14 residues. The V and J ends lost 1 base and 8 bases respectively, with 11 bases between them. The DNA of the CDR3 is TGTGCCAGCAGTGAAGTAAGGGAGGGAGAAAAACTGTTTTTT. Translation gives CASSEVREGEKLFF.

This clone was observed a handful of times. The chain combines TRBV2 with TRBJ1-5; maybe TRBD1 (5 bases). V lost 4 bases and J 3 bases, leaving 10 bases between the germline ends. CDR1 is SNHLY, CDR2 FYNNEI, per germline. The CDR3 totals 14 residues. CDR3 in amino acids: CASSGQSPNQPQHF. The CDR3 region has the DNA TGTGCCAGCAGTGGACAGAGCCCCAATCAGCCCCAGCATTTT.

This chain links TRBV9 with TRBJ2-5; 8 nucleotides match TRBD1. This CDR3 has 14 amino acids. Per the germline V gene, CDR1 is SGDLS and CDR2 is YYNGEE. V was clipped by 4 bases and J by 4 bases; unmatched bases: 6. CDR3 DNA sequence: TGTGCCAGCAGCCCCCCCGACAGGGGAGAGACCCAGTACTTC. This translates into CASSPPDRGETQYF.

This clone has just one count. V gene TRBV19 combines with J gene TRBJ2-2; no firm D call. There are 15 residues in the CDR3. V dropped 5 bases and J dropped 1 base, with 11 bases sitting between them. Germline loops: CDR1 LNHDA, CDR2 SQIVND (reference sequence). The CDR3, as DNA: TGTGCCAGTAGTGTGGGTCAGGTGAACACCGGGGAGCTGTTTTTT. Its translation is CASSVGQVNTGELFF.

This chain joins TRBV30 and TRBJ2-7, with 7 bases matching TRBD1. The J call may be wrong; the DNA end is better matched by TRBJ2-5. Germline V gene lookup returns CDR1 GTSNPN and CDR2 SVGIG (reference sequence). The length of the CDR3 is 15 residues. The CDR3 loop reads CAWSATTGWPETQYF. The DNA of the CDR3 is TGTGCCTGGAGTGCAACGACAGGGTGGCCAGAGACCCAGTACTTC.

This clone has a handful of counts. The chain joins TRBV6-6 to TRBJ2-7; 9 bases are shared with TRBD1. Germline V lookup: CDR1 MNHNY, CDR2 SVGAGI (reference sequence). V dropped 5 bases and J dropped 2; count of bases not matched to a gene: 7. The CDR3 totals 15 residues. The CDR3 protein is CASSIQGQGTYEQYF. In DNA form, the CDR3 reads TGTGCCAGCAGTATCCAGGGACAGGGAACCTACGAGCAGTACTTC.

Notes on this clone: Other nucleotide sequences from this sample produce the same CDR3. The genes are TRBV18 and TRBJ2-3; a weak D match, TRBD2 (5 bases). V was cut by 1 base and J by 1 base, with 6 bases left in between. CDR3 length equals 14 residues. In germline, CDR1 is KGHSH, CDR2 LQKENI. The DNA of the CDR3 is TGTGCCAGCTCACCACTGGGAGGCACAGATACGCAGTATTTT. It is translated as CASSPLGGTDTQYF.

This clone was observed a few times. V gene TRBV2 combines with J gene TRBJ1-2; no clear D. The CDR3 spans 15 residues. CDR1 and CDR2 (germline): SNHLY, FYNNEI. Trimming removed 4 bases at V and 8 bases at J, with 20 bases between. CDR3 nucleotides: TGTGCCAGCAGTGTTGGGTTAGAGGACCCTCAGGGCTACACCTTC. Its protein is CASSVGLEDPQGYTF.

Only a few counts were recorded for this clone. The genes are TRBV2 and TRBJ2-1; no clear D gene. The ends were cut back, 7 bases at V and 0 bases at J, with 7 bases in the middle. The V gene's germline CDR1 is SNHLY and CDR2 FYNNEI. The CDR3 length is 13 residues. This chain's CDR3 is CASNGDSYNEQFF. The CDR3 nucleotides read TGTGCCAGCAATGGGGACTCCTACAATGAGCAGTTCTTC.

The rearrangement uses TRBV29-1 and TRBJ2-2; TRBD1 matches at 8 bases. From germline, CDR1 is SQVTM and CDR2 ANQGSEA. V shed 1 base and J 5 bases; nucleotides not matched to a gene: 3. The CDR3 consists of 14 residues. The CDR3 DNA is TGCAGCGTTGAAGCCCGGACAGGGACCGGGGAGCTGTTTTTT. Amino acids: CSVEARTGTGELFF.